The 8 T cell receptor beta chains listed next were all sequenced from one sample in a study of T cells in Graves' hyperthyroidism and ophthalmopathy. Amplified TCR beta CDR3 regions came from RNA transcripts. The TCR CDR3 was amplified in a first-round RT-PCR using the HTBI primer set. Using its own MiXCR run on the multiplex PCR reads, TCRdb lists one record per CDR3 protein. The sample carries under 250,000 distinct CDR3 sequences, about 24% recorded once. The sample was blood. The receptors were sampled from a woman in her thirties or forties with Graves' ophthalmopathy.

This clonotype was observed many times. The V gene is TRBV28, the J gene TRBJ2-5; 11 nucleotides agree with TRBD2. Losses at the gene ends were 5 bases for V and 6 bases for J; bases not matched to a gene: 26. CDR1 MDHEN and CDR2 SYDVKM come from the germline V gene. The CDR3 length is 21 residues. The chain's CDR3 is CASSPRREPGGLAGGRKTQYF. Here the CDR3 DNA reads TGTGCCAGCAGTCCCCGGAGGGAGCCGGGAGGGCTAGCGGGAGGTAGGAAGACCCAGTACTTC. The full variable domain, rest sourced from reference TRBV28 and TRBJ2-5, is DVKVTQSSRYLVKRTGEKVFLECVQDMDHENMFWYRQDPGLGLRLIYFSYDVKMKEKGDIPEGYSVSREKKERFSLILESASTNQTSMYLCASSPRREPGGLAGGRKTQYFGPGTRLLVL.

This clonotype was recorded a few times. The chain uses TRBV11-1 and TRBJ2-2; D remains ambiguous. Per germline, CDR1 SGHAT and CDR2 FQDESV (reference sequence). V was pared by 5 bases and J by 1 base, with 17 bases between. The CDR3 is made up of 17 amino acids. The CDR3 sequence: CASSPLSRLQNTGELFF. The DNA of the CDR3 is TGTGCCAGCAGCCCCCTGAGTCGGCTCCAGAACACCGGGGAGCTGTTTTTT.

This clonotype was seen repeatedly, ten times or more. V gene TRBV25-1 combines with J gene TRBJ1-1; D gene ambiguous. The CDR3 extends over 11 amino acids. V was pared by 2 bases and J by 3 bases, with 1 base between. The germline V gene has CDR1 MGHDK and CDR2 SYGVNS. CDR3 bases: TGTGCCAGCAGTGAACACACTGAAGCTTTCTTT. Translation gives CASSEHTEAFF.

The gene calls are TRBV20-1 and TRBJ2-5; no clear D. The CDR3 is made up of 14 amino acids. Trimming pared 1 base from V and 4 bases from J, leaving 13 bases between. Germline V gene lookup returns CDR1 DFQATT and CDR2 SNEGSKA (reference sequence). The CDR3 nucleotides are TGCAGTGCTAGAGGGCCAGGATCGGGAGAGACCCAGTACTTC. Protein sequence: CSARGPGSGETQYF.

The V and J genes are TRBV6-1 and TRBJ2-2, with TRBD2 matching over 8 bases. The V gene end was trimmed by 8 bases and the J gene end by 6 bases; junction bases not matched to a gene: 14. The CDR3 has 16 residues. Per the germline V gene, CDR1 is MNHNS and CDR2 is SASEGT. The CDR3 region is CASLLRVGLAPGELFF. CDR3 nucleotides: TGTGCCAGCCTGCTTAGAGTCGGACTAGCTCCCGGGGAGCTGTTTTTT.

CDR3: CASSANQLRDDGYTF. The CDR3 DNA sequence: TGTGCCAGCAGCGCCAACCAGTTGAGGGACGATGGCTACACCTTC. The V call is TRBV9, the J call TRBJ1-2; tentative D call: TRBD1 (5 bases). V was cut by 3 bases and J by 6 bases, with 18 bases left in between. The CDR3 covers 15 residues. The germline CDR1 and CDR2 sequences are SGDLS and YYNGEE.

This clonotype has more than one count but fewer than ten. The chain is built from TRBV11-2 and TRBJ2-7, with a weak D call TRBD1 (6 bases). V was shortened by 7 bases and J by 4 bases, with 20 bases between the two germline ends. Germline V CDR1 and CDR2: SGHAT, FQNNGV. The CDR3 extends over 15 amino acids. The CDR3 loop reads CASTIGGGSEYEQYF. CDR3 DNA sequence: TGTGCCAGCACCATAGGTGGGGGCTCGGAATACGAGCAGTACTTC.

This clonotype has ten or more counts. This sequence joins TRBV6-5 and TRBJ1-1; D perhaps matches TRBD1 (5 bases). Deletions cut 7 bases from V and 5 bases from J, with 17 bases between. Germline V gives CDR1 MNHEY, CDR2 SVGAGI. CDR3 length: 14 residues. The CDR3 bases are TGTGCCAGCAACACACTAGGGGAAGGGACTGAAGCTTTCTTT. Translated, it gives CASNTLGEGTEAFF.